One sample yielded the 23 T cell receptor beta chains listed below, sequenced in a study of a mutant IDH1 vaccine in newly diagnosed glioma. Time point here: baseline, week 1 (first vaccination visit). Treatment described: pre-vaccination baseline after standard-of-care therapy. The method was immunoSEQ multiplex PCR; TCRdb's version includes in-frame clones alone and lacks a portion of them. Of about 63,000 clones in the sample, around 88% were seen once. This sample comprised peripheral blood mononuclear cells (PBMCs), obtained from a glioma patient treated with radiotherapy, temozolomide or both. The receptors shown here come from a woman under 30 with glioma. Some clones in this sample may be carry-over from other donors' samples.

V usage is TRBV6-6 and J usage is TRBJ1-1, with D tentatively TRBD1 (6 bases). Germline-derived CDR1 and CDR2 are MNHNY and SVGAGI (reference sequence). Trimming left V 2 bases short and J 2 bases short, with 9 bases between. There are 14 residues in the CDR3. Here the CDR3 DNA reads TGTGCCAGCAGTTACGGGGGCCCTAACACTGAAGCTTTCTTT. It encodes CASSYGGPNTEAFF.

Here the CDR3 DNA reads TGTGCCAGTAGTATTGGCGACAGGGGGCGCGCTACGCAGTATTTT. This translates into CASSIGDRGRATQYF. V usage is TRBV19 and J usage is TRBJ2-3; 10 bases line up with TRBD1. In germline, CDR1 is LNHDA, CDR2 SQIVND (reference sequence). The V gene end was trimmed by 3 bases and the J gene end by 8 bases; junction bases not matched to a gene: 8. The CDR3 consists of 15 residues.

This rearrangement joins TRBV9 to TRBJ2-7; 8 bases line up with TRBD1. CDR1 is SGDLS and CDR2 is YYNGEE in the germline V gene. The CDR3 length is 15 residues. The V and J ends lost 0 bases and 0 bases, in that order; junction bases with no gene match: 2. The DNA for the CDR3 is TGTGCCAGCAGCGTAGACGGGACAGGCTCCTACGAGCAGTACTTC. Its protein product is CASSVDGTGSYEQYF.

The chain carries TRBV6-5 and TRBJ1-2; 9 bases are a match to TRBD1. Trimming cost V 6 bases and J 8 bases; bases outside gene matches: 7. Germline loops: CDR1 MNHEY, CDR2 SVGAGI. The CDR3 has 13 amino acids. The CDR3 sequence is CASRAGTGLGYTF. The CDR3 DNA sequence: TGTGCCAGCAGGGCCGGGACAGGGCTCGGCTACACCTTC.

The chain couples TRBV7-2 to TRBJ1-5, with D unresolved. CDR1 and CDR2 from the germline V gene are SGHTA and FQGNSA. This CDR3 contains 16 residues. The V end was cut by 4 bases, the J end by 4 bases, with 17 bases between. The CDR3 DNA reads TGTGCCAGCAGCTCACATTCGGGTCCGACTAATCAGCCCCAGCATTTT. This encodes CASSSHSGPTNQPQHF. The entire variable domain, with the rest obtained from reference TRBV7-2 and TRBJ1-5, is as follows: GAGVSQSPSNKVTEKGKDVELRCDPISGHTALYWYRQSLGQGLEFLIYFQGNSAPDKSGLPSDRFSAERTGGSVSTLTIQRTQQEDSAVYLCASSSHSGPTNQPQHFGDGTRLSIL.

The J gene is TRBJ1-4, the V gene TRBV29-1; D gene uncertain. The CDR3 has 14 residues. Germline V CDR1 and CDR2: SQVTM, ANQGSEA. Between the trimmed V and J ends, which lost 3 bases and 7 bases, there was a span of 15 bases. CDR3 bases: TGCAGCGTTGAGGTGGCTGAACTAAGTGAAAAACTGTTTTTT. Translating gives CSVEVAELSEKLFF.

The chain is built from TRBV27 and TRBJ2-5; 12 bases are shared with TRBD2. Germline loops: CDR1 MNHEY, CDR2 SMNVEV (reference sequence). There are 14 residues in the CDR3. V lost 8 bases and J lost 4; bases outside the gene matches: 5. The CDR3 loop is CASGATSGGETQYF. CDR3 bases: TGTGCCAGCGGAGCGACTAGCGGGGGAGAGACCCAGTACTTC.

This chain uses TRBV14 with TRBJ2-1, with 10 bases matching TRBD2. J was trimmed by 3 bases and V by 4 bases; bases with no gene match: 3. CDR1 is SGHDN and CDR2 is FVKESK in the germline V gene. The CDR3 loop spans 15 amino acids. CDR3 nucleotides: TGTGCCAGCAGCCCTAGCGGGAGAAGCTACAATGAGCAGTTCTTC. It translates to CASSPSGRSYNEQFF.

J is TRBJ2-2 and V is TRBV5-1; D remains unclear. The CDR3 covers 15 residues. The V gene's germline CDR1 is SGHRS and CDR2 YFSETQ. Trimming pared 4 bases from V and 4 bases from J, leaving 14 bases between. The CDR3 DNA is TGCGCCAGCAGCGGGTCCCCGGTAGGCACCGGGGAGCTGTTTTTT. Its protein product is CASSGSPVGTGELFF.

This clone appeared a few times. V and J are TRBV12-5 and TRBJ1-1; 8 bases agree with TRBD1. The germline CDR1 and CDR2 sequences are LGHNT and FRNRAP. V gave up 2 bases and J gave up 2 bases; unmatched junction bases: 1. The length of the CDR3 is 14 residues. The CDR3 DNA follows: TGTGCTAGTGGTTTGCAGGGGGCTAACACTGAAGCTTTCTTT. It specifies CASGLQGANTEAFF.

This clone was observed a single time. This sequence joins TRBV5-1 and TRBJ1-1; TRBD1 is a possible D gene (5 bases). Germline loops: CDR1 SGHRS, CDR2 YFSETQ. V lost 4 bases, J lost 0 bases, and 10 bases lay in between. CDR3 length: 14 residues. CDR3 residues: CASSPDTMNTEAFF. The CDR3 DNA reads TGCGCCAGCAGCCCGGACACAATGAACACTGAAGCTTTCTTT.

The chain combines TRBV7-9 with TRBJ2-7; the D is unclear. V was trimmed by 1 base and J by 1 base, leaving 2 bases between them. From germline, CDR1 is SEHNR and CDR2 FQNEAQ (reference sequence). The CDR3 consists of 12 residues. The CDR3 region has the DNA TGTGCCAGCAGCTTAGAATCCTACGAGCAGTACTTC. Protein sequence: CASSLESYEQYF.

The V and J genes are TRBV29-1 and TRBJ2-1; D is undetermined. Germline V lookup: CDR1 SQVTM, CDR2 ANQGSEA. CDR3 length: 14 residues. V dropped 7 bases and J dropped 4 bases, with 17 bases sitting between them. CDR3 protein: CSGSTPRNYNEQFF. DNA for the CDR3: TGCAGCGGAAGTACTCCACGAAATTACAATGAGCAGTTCTTC.

The sample holds a few counts of this clone. This sequence joins TRBV5-5 and TRBJ1-1; D may be TRBD1 (5 bases). The V and J ends lost 0 bases and 11 bases respectively, with 11 bases between them. The CDR3 sequence is 12 residues long. CDR1 and CDR2 (germline): SGHKS, YYEKEE (reference sequence). The CDR3 nucleotides are TGTGCCAGCAGCTTGGCCAGGGATCCTGCTTTCTTT. This gives the protein CASSLARDPAFF.

With respect to this clone: Other DNA sequences within the sample encode an identical CDR3. V gene TRBV7-2 combines with J gene TRBJ2-5; D gene unclear. Per the germline V gene, CDR1 is SGHTA and CDR2 is FQGNSA. The ends were cut back, 0 bases at V and 5 bases at J, with 4 bases in the middle. CDR3 length: 12 residues. CDR3 DNA: TGTGCCAGCAGCTTAGCCGGGGAGACCCAGTACTTC. Protein: CASSLAGETQYF.

The CDR3 here is CASSPGLAHGTGELFF. As DNA, the CDR3 is TGTGCCAGCAGCCCCGGACTAGCCCATGGCACCGGGGAGCTGTTTTTT. The chain carries TRBV7-2 and TRBJ2-2; 8 bases are shared with TRBD2. Germline CDR1 reads SGHTA; CDR2 reads FQGNSA. This CDR3 spans 16 amino acids. The trim removed 5 bases at V and 4 bases at J, leaving 9 bases unmatched. Drawing the rest from reference TRBV7-2 and TRBJ2-2, the complete variable domain is GAGVSQSPSNKVTEKGKDVELRCDPISGHTALYWYRQSLGQGLEFLIYFQGNSAPDKSGLPSDRFSAERTGGSVSTLTIQRTQQEDSAVYLCASSPGLAHGTGELFFGEGSRLTVL.

The J gene is TRBJ1-2, the V gene TRBV7-9; D call uncertain. Trimming shortened V by 1 base and J by 5 bases, and 17 bases separated the two germline ends. This CDR3 contains 16 residues. The germline V gene has CDR1 SEHNR and CDR2 FQNEAQ (reference sequence). The CDR3, as DNA: TGTGCCAGCAGCTTAGAGGCAGGCCGATTAGTTTATGGCTACACCTTC. The encoded protein is CASSLEAGRLVYGYTF.

V gene TRBV27 combines with J gene TRBJ2-7; D is possibly TRBD2 (6 bases). The CDR3 extends over 14 amino acids. V gave up 7 bases and J gave up 2 bases, with 15 bases separating them. Germline V lookup: CDR1 MNHEY, CDR2 SMNVEV (reference sequence). The CDR3 DNA is TGTGCCAGCAACTTTCCCCCGGGGGCCTACGAGCAGTACTTC. Protein sequence: CASNFPPGAYEQYF.

V usage is TRBV5-4 and J usage is TRBJ2-1, with 14 bases fitting TRBD2. The CDR3 spans 19 residues. J lost 5 bases, V lost 4 bases, and 14 bases had no gene match. In germline, CDR1 is SGHNT, CDR2 YYREEE (reference sequence). The CDR3: CASSPPGLAGAPKNNEQFF. The CDR3 DNA reads as TGTGCCAGCAGCCCCCCGGGACTAGCGGGAGCCCCAAAAAACAATGAGCAGTTCTTC.

The J gene is TRBJ1-1, the V gene TRBV15; D gene ambiguous. The CDR3 spans 14 residues. Per germline, CDR1 LNHNV and CDR2 YYDKDF (reference sequence). Between the trimmed V and J ends, which lost 0 bases and 6 bases, there was a span of 11 bases. CDR3 in amino acids: CATSRDRSSPEAFF. The CDR3 coding sequence is TGTGCCACCAGCAGAGATCGCAGCAGCCCTGAAGCTTTCTTT.

The genes are TRBV9 and TRBJ1-5; D is unclear. Trimming cost V 7 bases and J 6 bases, with 8 bases left between them. This CDR3 spans 11 amino acids. Germline V gene lookup returns CDR1 SGDLS and CDR2 YYNGEE. Here the CDR3 reads CASGRVQPQHF. CDR3 nucleotides: TGTGCCAGCGGCAGAGTTCAGCCCCAGCATTTT.

This chain links TRBV28 with TRBJ2-7; D possibly corresponds to TRBD2 (6 bases). The V gene's germline CDR1 is MDHEN and CDR2 SYDVKM. This CDR3 has 14 residues. V lost 1 base and J 5 bases, leaving 12 bases between the germline ends. CDR3 coding DNA: TGTGCCAGCAGTTTATACCGGGGGAAGAACGAGCAGTACTTC. This sequence encodes CASSLYRGKNEQYF.

The chain employs TRBV6-1 and TRBJ1-5; D is undetermined. V was clipped by 2 bases and J by 0 bases, with 11 bases between them. CDR1 is MNHNS and CDR2 is SASEGT in the germline V gene. This CDR3 contains 16 residues. The DNA for the CDR3 is TGTGCCAGCAGTGAATGGTCAGCCGATAGCAATCAGCCCCAGCATTTT. This gives the protein CASSEWSADSNQPQHF.